This passage covers 19 T cell receptor beta chains from one sample sequenced in a study of blood T cell repertoires in COVID-19. TCRdb's copy holds only in-frame clones and misses some; the assay was immunoSEQ multiplex PCR. The sample carries roughly 250,000 clones, roughly 90% recorded once. The specimen sequenced was PBMCs or T cells enriched from blood (not recorded which). Source of these receptors: a woman aged 45-59 years who had recovered from COVID-19.

V gene TRBV30 combines with J gene TRBJ1-5, with D possibly being TRBD1 (5 bases). The CDR3 totals 14 residues. The germline CDR1 and CDR2 sequences are GTSNPN and SVGIG (reference sequence). Trimming pared 0 bases from V and 7 bases from J, leaving 13 bases between. Here the CDR3 reads CAWSVPRDMQPQHF. The CDR3 coding sequence is TGTGCCTGGAGTGTACCCAGGGATATGCAGCCCCAGCATTTT.

The gene calls are TRBV18 and TRBJ2-5, with TRBD1 identical over 7 bases. There are 13 residues in the CDR3. The V and J ends lost 5 bases and 2 bases, in that order; junction bases with no gene match: 2. CDR1 is KGHSH, CDR2 LQKENI, per germline. In nucleotides, the CDR3 is TGTGCCAGCTCAGGGACAGCACAAGAGACCCAGTACTTC. Protein sequence: CASSGTAQETQYF. Variable domain in full (rest from reference TRBV18 and TRBJ2-5): NAGVMQNPRHLVRRRGQEARLRCSPMKGHSHVYWYRQLPEEGLKFMVYLQKENIIDESGMPKERFSAEFPKEGPSILRIQQVVRGDSAAYFCASSGTAQETQYFGPGTRLLVL.

The gene calls are TRBV6-1 and TRBJ1-1; 8 bases fit TRBD1. Germline CDR1 reads MNHNS; CDR2 reads SASEGT. The ends lost 1 base at V and 0 bases at J; junction bases unmatched: 1. This CDR3 has 15 amino acids. CDR3 amino acids: CASSEGTGLNTEAFF. The CDR3 bases are TGTGCCAGCAGTGAAGGGACAGGGTTGAACACTGAAGCTTTCTTT.

The V gene is TRBV5-4, the J gene TRBJ2-7, with 9 bases aligning to TRBD2. Germline lookup yields CDR1 SGHNT and CDR2 YYREEE (reference sequence). This CDR3 spans 16 amino acids. The J segment lost 2 bases and the V segment lost 4 bases, leaving 10 bases of the junction unmatched. CDR3 coding DNA: TGTGCCAGCAGCGCGGGAATGACTAGCGGAGCCTACGAGCAGTACTTC. Its protein product is CASSAGMTSGAYEQYF.

This chain joins TRBV7-8 and TRBJ1-2, with D possibly being TRBD1 (6 bases). Germline assignment: CDR1 SGHVS and CDR2 FQNEAQ. Trimming took 1 base from V and 0 from J, leaving 9 bases between them. The CDR3 consists of 15 residues. CDR3 nucleotide sequence: TGTGCCAGCAGCTTAGGGGACACAACTAACTATGGCTACACCTTC. Translating it yields CASSLGDTTNYGYTF.

This chain joins TRBV28 and TRBJ1-5; D unclear. This CDR3 has 14 residues. V lost 7 bases and J lost 4, with 14 bases in between. The germline V gene has CDR1 MDHEN and CDR2 SYDVKM. CDR3 sequence reads: CASNPAWANQPQHF. The CDR3 coding sequence is TGTGCCAGCAACCCCGCATGGGCTAATCAGCCCCAGCATTTT.

CDR3 coding DNA: TGTGCCAGCAATCGCTACCGGGACACTGAAGCTTTCTTT. This codes for CASNRYRDTEAFF. The chain is built from TRBV2 and TRBJ1-1, with D unclear. The CDR3 contains 13 residues. The germline gives CDR1 SNHLY, CDR2 FYNNEI. Trimming pared 7 bases from V and 3 bases from J, leaving 12 bases between.

The V gene is TRBV19, the J gene TRBJ2-3, with D unresolved. The ends were cut back, 0 bases at V and 1 base at J, with 17 bases in the middle. CDR1 and CDR2 from the germline V gene are LNHDA and SQIVND (reference sequence). This CDR3 has 18 amino acids. CDR3 bases: TGTGCCAGTAGTATAGATGGGTTGCGACTCTTAGGCACAGATACGCAGTATTTT. Amino acid sequence: CASSIDGLRLLGTDTQYF.

This clone was detected only a few times. The rearrangement joins TRBV20-1 to TRBJ1-1; D gene ambiguous. Per the germline V gene, CDR1 is DFQATT and CDR2 is SNEGSKA (reference sequence). The CDR3 extends over 12 amino acids. V lost 3 bases, J lost 1 base, and 6 bases lay in between. The chain's CDR3 is CSASQSNTEAFF. CDR3 coding DNA: TGCAGTGCTAGTCAATCGAACACTGAAGCTTTCTTT.

V usage is TRBV24-1 and J usage is TRBJ1-5; possibly TRBD1 for D (5 bases). V shed 10 bases and J shed 5 bases, with 14 bases lying between them. This CDR3 is built from 13 residues. Looked up from germline, CDR1 is KGHDR and CDR2 is SFDVKD. Here the CDR3 reads CATLREGHQPQHF. CDR3 in DNA: TGTGCCACTCTCAGGGAGGGGCATCAGCCCCAGCATTTT.

This clone was recorded once. The rearrangement joins TRBV7-2 to TRBJ2-7; TRBD1 might be the D (6 bases). Per germline, CDR1 SGHTA and CDR2 FQGNSA. The CDR3 has 15 amino acids. V was cut by 5 bases and J by 2 bases, with 16 bases left in between. CDR3 sequence: CASSPRQAGAYEQYF. The CDR3 bases are TGTGCCAGCAGCCCCCGACAGGCTGGGGCCTACGAGCAGTACTTC. The variable domain in full, with the rest retrieved from reference TRBV7-2 and TRBJ2-7, is GAGVSQSPSNKVTEKGKDVELRCDPISGHTALYWYRQSLGQGLEFLIYFQGNSAPDKSGLPSDRFSAERTGGSVSTLTIQRTQQEDSAVYLCASSPRQAGAYEQYFGPGTRLTVT.

The rearrangement joins TRBV4-1 to TRBJ2-1; 8 bases map to TRBD1. V gave up 1 base and J gave up 0 bases; unmatched junction bases: 14. Germline values: CDR1 MGHRA, CDR2 YSYEKL. The CDR3 contains 20 residues. This chain's CDR3 is CASSQGQGRLVMSSYNEQFF. For the CDR3, the DNA is TGCGCCAGCAGCCAAGGACAGGGGCGACTAGTCATGAGCTCCTACAATGAGCAGTTCTTC.

The gene calls are TRBV6-5 and TRBJ1-1, with 8 bases identical to TRBD1. This CDR3 contains 15 residues. Germline V gene sequence: CDR1 MNHEY, CDR2 SVGAGI. V trimming: 5 bases; J trimming: 0 bases; junction bases outside the gene matches: 5. The CDR3 here is CASSLQGALNTEAFF. DNA of the CDR3: TGTGCCAGCAGTCTCCAGGGGGCTCTGAACACTGAAGCTTTCTTT.

The chain links TRBV30 to TRBJ1-5, with a possible D match to TRBD1 (5 bases). V gave up 7 bases and J gave up 5 bases, with 21 bases separating them. The CDR3 covers 15 residues. CDR1 is GTSNPN, CDR2 SVGIG, per germline (reference sequence). The CDR3 region has the DNA TGTGCCTACGAGTCGGGGTTAGCGGGGGATCAGCCCCAGCATTTT. Translated, it gives CAYESGLAGDQPQHF. Variable domain in full (rest from reference TRBV30 and TRBJ1-5): SQTIHQWPATLVQPVGSPLSLECTVEGTSNPNLYWYRQAAGRGLQLLFYSVGIGQISSEVPQNLSASRPQDRQFILSSKKLLLSDSGFYLCAYESGLAGDQPQHFGDGTRLSIL.

The genes are TRBV7-2 and TRBJ2-7; D call uncertain. The germline CDR1 and CDR2 sequences are SGHTA and FQGNSA. This CDR3 is 11 amino acids long. Trimming shortened V by 5 bases and J by 3 bases, and 5 bases separated the two germline ends. For the CDR3, the DNA is TGTGCCAGCAGCATTAGCTACGAGCAGTACTTC. Translating gives CASSISYEQYF.

The chain uses TRBV3-1 (or the pseudogene TRBV3-2) and TRBJ2-5; TRBD2 agrees at 7 bases. There are 13 residues in the CDR3. The germline V gene encodes CDR1 LGHDT and CDR2 YNNKEL (reference sequence). The trim removed 4 bases at V and 2 bases at J, leaving 1 base unmatched. For the CDR3, the DNA is TGTGCCAGCAGCCGGGGGGGGCAAGAGACCCAGTACTTC. It encodes CASSRGGQETQYF.

The CDR3 nucleotides read TGTGCCAGCTCGCAGACAGGGAGTGATTCACCCCTCCACTTT. It is translated as CASSQTGSDSPLHF. The chain carries TRBV18 and TRBJ1-6, with 7 bases lining up with TRBD1. This CDR3 spans 14 amino acids. The germline gives CDR1 KGHSH, CDR2 LQKENI. V gave up 6 bases and J gave up 8 bases; unmatched junction bases: 7.

This sequence joins TRBV19 and TRBJ1-5, with D maybe TRBD1 (5 bases). Trimming stripped 8 bases from V and 0 bases from J, with 14 bases between. The CDR3 has 15 amino acids. In germline, CDR1 is LNHDA, CDR2 SQIVND (reference sequence). The DNA of the CDR3 is TGTGCCAGTCGCATGGCGGGGGATAGCAATCAGCCCCAGCATTTT. Its translation: CASRMAGDSNQPQHF. The full variable domain, in which reference TRBV19 and TRBJ1-5 provide the parts outside the CDR3, is DGGITQSPKYLFRKEGQNVTLSCEQNLNHDAMYWYRQDPGQGLRLIYYSQIVNDFQKGDIAEGYSVSREKKESFPLTVTSAQKNPTAFYLCASRMAGDSNQPQHFGDGTRLSIL.

This clone has a single count. The gene calls are TRBV30 and TRBJ2-1, with a weak D call TRBD2 (6 bases). The CDR3 loop spans 14 amino acids. Trimming cost V 3 bases and J 4 bases, with 13 bases left between them. Germline CDR1 reads GTSNPN; CDR2 reads SVGIG (reference sequence). CDR3 nucleotide sequence: TGTGCCTGGAGCCGGGGACGGGGGTACAATGAGCAGTTCTTC. It specifies CAWSRGRGYNEQFF. Supplemented by reference TRBV30 and TRBJ2-1, the full variable domain reads SQTIHQWPATLVQPVGSPLSLECTVEGTSNPNLYWYRQAAGRGLQLLFYSVGIGQISSEVPQNLSASRPQDRQFILSSKKLLLSDSGFYLCAWSRGRGYNEQFFGPGTRLTVL.